This T cell receptor beta chain stems from a study of T cell repertoires in cytomegalovirus infection. As for the study in general: Indications of both CMV infection and matching HLA type were provided by public TCR beta signatures.

Between the trimmed V and J ends, which lost 8 bases and 1 base, there was a span of 7 bases. Germline-derived CDR1 and CDR2 are MNHEY and SVGEGT. The CDR3 consists of 12 residues. This clonotype has just a few counts. Its antigen is unidentified. From the reads, TCRdb called clonotypes with MiXCR, one entry per CDR3 protein. Of some 940,000 distinct CDR3 sequences listed, approximately 31% were seen once; the top ten hold around an eighth. This TCR derives from a human donor in good health (CMV status not recorded). Some clones in this sample may be carry-over from other donors' samples. Sequencing was performed on cultured CD8+ T cells from PBMCs, taken from culture after CMV antigen stimulation. The rearrangement uses TRBV6-2 or TRBV6-3 and TRBJ2-3, with D unclear. The CDR3 coding sequence is TGTGCCAGCTTCGGAGGCACAGATACGCAGTATTTT. This sequence encodes CASFGGTDTQYF.